The sequence of this TCR beta chain was determined in a study of cytomegalovirus exposure and HLA in healthy donors. Overall study context: Among the 400 or so donors who were genotyped, approximately 76% fell in the genetic ancestry cluster that is associated with self-reported Caucasian donors. Study-wide results and limits: Most CMV-associated TCR beta chains appeared HLA-restricted in a later analysis. Sequencing probably produced one cluster of sequence variants that were highly shared. CMV serostatus was the sole immune exposure data available.

Primers included in the PCR were 60 Vbeta and 13 Jbeta primers. The assay was immunoSEQ multiplex PCR, and TCRdb's table has in-frame clones only and misses some. Among 50,000 or so clones listed, about 81% were seen once. Comments on this clone: The antigen is not known.

V was trimmed by 5 bases and J by 3 bases, leaving 13 bases between them. Germline CDR1 MGHRA, CDR2 YSYEKL. The CDR3 has 14 amino acids. Material: PBMCs. V gene TRBV4-1 combines with J gene TRBJ1-1, with a possible D match to TRBD1 (6 bases). The receptor's source is a boy younger than 18 in good health and CMV-seropositive. DNA of the CDR3: TGCGCCAGCAGCTACAGCAGGGGAGACACTGAAGCTTTCTTT. Amino acids: CASSYSRGDTEAFF.